This paragraph reports one TCR beta chain. The antigen remains undetermined. Each TCR library consumed about 4,000 ng of total RNA. TCRdb reprocessed the 5' RACE reads; each CDR3 protein has one entry and no DNA is given. The ten most abundant clones cover 2.8% of a sample with roughly 150,000 distinct CDR3 sequences. This entry belongs to a study of monozygotic twins with inflammatory bowel disease. Findings and caveats of the study: Separate T cell subtypes could not be resolved from one another. Diversity of TCRbeta measured by inverse Simpson was lower in IBD patients than in healthy co-twins.

This CDR3 is built from 19 residues. The V and J genes are TRBV21-1 and TRBJ2-3; no DNA is available, so the TRBD2 call from TCRdb remains unchecked. TRBV21-1 is noted as a pseudogene. Sequenced input: blood. This TCR was sampled from a human donor with ulcerative colitis or Crohn's disease, or a healthy co-twin of an affected twin (not recorded which). CDR3 amino acids: CASSSSSGLAGGTTDTQYF.